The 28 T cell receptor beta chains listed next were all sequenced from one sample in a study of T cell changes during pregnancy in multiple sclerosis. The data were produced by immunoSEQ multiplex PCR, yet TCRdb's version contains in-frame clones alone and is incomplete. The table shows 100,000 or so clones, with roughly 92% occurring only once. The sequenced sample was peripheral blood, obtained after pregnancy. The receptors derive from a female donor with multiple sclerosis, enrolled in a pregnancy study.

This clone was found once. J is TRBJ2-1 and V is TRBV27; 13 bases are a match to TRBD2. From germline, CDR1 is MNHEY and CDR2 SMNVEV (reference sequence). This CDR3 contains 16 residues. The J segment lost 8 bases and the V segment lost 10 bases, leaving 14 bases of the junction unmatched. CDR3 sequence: CATQIHAGTSGDEQFF. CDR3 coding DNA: TGTGCCACCCAAATTCACGCCGGGACTAGCGGGGATGAGCAGTTCTTC.

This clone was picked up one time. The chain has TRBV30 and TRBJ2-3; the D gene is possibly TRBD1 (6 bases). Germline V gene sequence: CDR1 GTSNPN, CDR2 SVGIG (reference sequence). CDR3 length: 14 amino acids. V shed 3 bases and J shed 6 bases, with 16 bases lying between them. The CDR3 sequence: CAWSLHSRGDTQYF. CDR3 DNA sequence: TGTGCCTGGAGCCTCCACTCCAGGGGCGATACGCAGTATTTT.

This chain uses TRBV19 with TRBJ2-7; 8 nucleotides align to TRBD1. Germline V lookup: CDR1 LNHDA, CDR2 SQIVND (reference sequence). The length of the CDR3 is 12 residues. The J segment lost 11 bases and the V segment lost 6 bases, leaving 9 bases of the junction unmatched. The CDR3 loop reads CASSPDQDREYF. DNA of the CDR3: TGTGCCAGTAGCCCTGACCAGGACAGGGAGTACTTC.

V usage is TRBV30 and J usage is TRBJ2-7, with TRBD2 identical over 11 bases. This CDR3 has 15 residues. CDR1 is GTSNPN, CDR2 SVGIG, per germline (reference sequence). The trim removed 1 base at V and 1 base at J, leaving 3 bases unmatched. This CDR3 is CAWSARLAGSYEQYF. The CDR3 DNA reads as TGTGCCTGGAGTGCCCGACTAGCGGGGTCCTACGAGCAGTACTTC.

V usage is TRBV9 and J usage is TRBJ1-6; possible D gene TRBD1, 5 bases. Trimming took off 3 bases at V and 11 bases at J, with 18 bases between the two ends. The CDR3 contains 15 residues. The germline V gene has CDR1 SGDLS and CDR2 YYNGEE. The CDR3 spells CASSASGGVETPLHF. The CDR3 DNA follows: TGTGCCAGCAGCGCGTCTGGAGGGGTTGAGACACCCCTCCACTTT.

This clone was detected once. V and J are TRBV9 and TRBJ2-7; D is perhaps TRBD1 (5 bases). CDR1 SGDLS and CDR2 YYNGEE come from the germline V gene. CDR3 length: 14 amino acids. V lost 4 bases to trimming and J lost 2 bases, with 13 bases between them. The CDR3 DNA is TGTGCCAGCAGCCCCGGCACAGGTCCCTACGAGCAGTACTTC. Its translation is CASSPGTGPYEQYF.

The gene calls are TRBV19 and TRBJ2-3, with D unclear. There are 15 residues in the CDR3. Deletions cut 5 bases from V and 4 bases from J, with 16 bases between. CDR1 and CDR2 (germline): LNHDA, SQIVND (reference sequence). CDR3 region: CASSPVSSRSDTQYF. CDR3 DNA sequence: TGTGCCAGTAGTCCCGTCTCAAGCAGGTCAGATACGCAGTATTTT.

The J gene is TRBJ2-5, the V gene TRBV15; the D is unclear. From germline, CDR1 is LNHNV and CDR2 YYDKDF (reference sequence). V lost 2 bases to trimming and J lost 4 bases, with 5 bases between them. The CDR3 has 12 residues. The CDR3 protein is CATSRSSETQYF. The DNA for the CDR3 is TGTGCCACCAGCAGATCGTCAGAGACCCAGTACTTC.

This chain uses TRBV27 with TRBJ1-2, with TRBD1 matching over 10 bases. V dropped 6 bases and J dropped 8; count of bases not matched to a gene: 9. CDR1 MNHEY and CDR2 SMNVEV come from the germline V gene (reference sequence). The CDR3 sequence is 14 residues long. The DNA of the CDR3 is TGTGCCAGCAGCTTGCCGGGACAGGGGATCGGCTACACCTTC. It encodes CASSLPGQGIGYTF.

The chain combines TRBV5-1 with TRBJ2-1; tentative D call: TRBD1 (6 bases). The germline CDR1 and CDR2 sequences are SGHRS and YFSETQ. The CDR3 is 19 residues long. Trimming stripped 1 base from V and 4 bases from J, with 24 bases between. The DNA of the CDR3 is TGCGCCAGCAGCTTGTTTACAGGGATTATCGGTGGGTTTTACAATGAGCAGTTCTTC. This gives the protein CASSLFTGIIGGFYNEQFF.

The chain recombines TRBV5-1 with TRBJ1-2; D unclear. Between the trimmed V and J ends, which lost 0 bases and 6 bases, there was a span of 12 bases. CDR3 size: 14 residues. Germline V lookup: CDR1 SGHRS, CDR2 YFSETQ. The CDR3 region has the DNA TGCGCCAGCAGCTTGGATCCAGAATTGGATGGCTACACCTTC. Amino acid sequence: CASSLDPELDGYTF.

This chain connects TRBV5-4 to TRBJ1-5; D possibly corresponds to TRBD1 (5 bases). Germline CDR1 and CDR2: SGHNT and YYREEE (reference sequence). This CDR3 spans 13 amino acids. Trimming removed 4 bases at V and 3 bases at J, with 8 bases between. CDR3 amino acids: CASSQGVNQPQHF. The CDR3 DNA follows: TGTGCCAGCAGCCAAGGGGTCAATCAGCCCCAGCATTTT.

The CDR3 sequence: CASSVVSVNTEAFF. CDR3 nucleotides: TGTGCCAGTAGTGTTGTCAGCGTGAACACTGAAGCTTTCTTT. The chain links TRBV19 to TRBJ1-1; D gene uncertain. The CDR3 consists of 14 residues. Trimming took 5 bases from V and 0 from J, leaving 10 bases between them. CDR1 and CDR2 (germline): LNHDA, SQIVND (reference sequence).

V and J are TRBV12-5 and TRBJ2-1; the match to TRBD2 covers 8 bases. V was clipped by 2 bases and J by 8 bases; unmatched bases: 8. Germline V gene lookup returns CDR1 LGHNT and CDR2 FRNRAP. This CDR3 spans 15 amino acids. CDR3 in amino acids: CASGLSSGIIDEQFF. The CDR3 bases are TGTGCTAGTGGTTTGAGTAGCGGGATTATAGATGAGCAGTTCTTC.

In nucleotides, the CDR3 is TGTGCCAGCAGCTTAACAGGGGGCACAGATACGCAGTATTTT. Translation: CASSLTGGTDTQYF. The V and J genes are TRBV7-3 and TRBJ2-3; possibly TRBD1 for D (5 bases). Germline loops: CDR1 SGHTA, CDR2 FQGTGA. Trimming stripped 0 bases from V and 1 base from J, with 5 bases between. The length of the CDR3 is 14 residues.

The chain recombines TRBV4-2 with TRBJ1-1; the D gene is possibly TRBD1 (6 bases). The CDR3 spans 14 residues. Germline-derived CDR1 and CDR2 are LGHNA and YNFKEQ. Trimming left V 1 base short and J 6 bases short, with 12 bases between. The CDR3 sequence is CASSQGQGIAEAFF. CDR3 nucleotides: TGTGCCAGCAGCCAAGGTCAGGGGATCGCTGAAGCTTTCTTT.

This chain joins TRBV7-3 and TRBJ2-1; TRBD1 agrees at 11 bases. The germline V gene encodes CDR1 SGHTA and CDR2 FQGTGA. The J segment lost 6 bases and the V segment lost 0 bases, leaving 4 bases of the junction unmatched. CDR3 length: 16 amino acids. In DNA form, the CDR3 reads TGTGCCAGCAGCTTAACGAGGGGACAGGGGGGCAATGAGCAGTTCTTC. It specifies CASSLTRGQGGNEQFF.

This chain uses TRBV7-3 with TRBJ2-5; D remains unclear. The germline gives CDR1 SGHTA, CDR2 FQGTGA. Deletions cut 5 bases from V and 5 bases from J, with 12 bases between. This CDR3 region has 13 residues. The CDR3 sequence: CASSPSEFETQYF. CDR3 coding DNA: TGTGCCAGCAGCCCCTCGGAGTTTGAGACCCAGTACTTC.

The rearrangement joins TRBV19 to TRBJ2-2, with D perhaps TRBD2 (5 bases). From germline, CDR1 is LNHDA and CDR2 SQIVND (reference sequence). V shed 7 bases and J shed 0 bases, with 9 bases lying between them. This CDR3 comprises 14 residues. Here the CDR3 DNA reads TGTGCCAGTACCATGGAGGCGAACACCGGGGAGCTGTTTTTT. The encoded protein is CASTMEANTGELFF.

The CDR3 coding sequence is TGTGCCAGCAGCTTTAACCCCCGGGGACAGGGGGCAGGGACTGAAGCTTTCTTT. This gives the protein CASSFNPRGQGAGTEAFF. The gene calls are TRBV7-6 and TRBJ1-1, with TRBD1 matching 12 bases. CDR1 and CDR2 from the germline V gene are SGHVS and FNYEAQ. V shed 3 bases and J 5 bases; nucleotides not matched to a gene: 13. The length of the CDR3 is 18 residues.

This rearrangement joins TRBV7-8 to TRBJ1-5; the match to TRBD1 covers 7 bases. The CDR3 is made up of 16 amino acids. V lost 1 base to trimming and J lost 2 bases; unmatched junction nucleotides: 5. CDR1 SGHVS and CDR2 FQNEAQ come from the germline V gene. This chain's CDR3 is CASSLGQGIGNQPQHF. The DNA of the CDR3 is TGTGCCAGCAGCTTAGGACAGGGAATAGGCAATCAGCCCCAGCATTTT.

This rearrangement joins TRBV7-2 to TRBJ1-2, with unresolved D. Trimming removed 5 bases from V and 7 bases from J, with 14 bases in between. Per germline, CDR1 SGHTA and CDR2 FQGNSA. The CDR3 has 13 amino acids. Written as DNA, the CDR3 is TGTGCCAGCAGCGTTACTACGACGGGTGGCTACACCTTC. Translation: CASSVTTTGGYTF.

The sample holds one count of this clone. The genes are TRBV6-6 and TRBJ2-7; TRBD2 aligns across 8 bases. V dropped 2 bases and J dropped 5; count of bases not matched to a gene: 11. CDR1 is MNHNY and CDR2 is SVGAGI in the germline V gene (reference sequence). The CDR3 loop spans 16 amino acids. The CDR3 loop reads CASSYPLNGRANEQYF. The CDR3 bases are TGTGCCAGCAGTTACCCCCTAAACGGGAGGGCCAACGAGCAGTACTTC.

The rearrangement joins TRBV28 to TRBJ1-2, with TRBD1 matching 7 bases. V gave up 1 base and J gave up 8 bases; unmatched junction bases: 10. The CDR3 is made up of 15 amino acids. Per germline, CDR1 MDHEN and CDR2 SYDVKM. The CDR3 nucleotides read TGTGCCAGCAGTTTATCACAGGGGAGCTCCAGCGGCTACACCTTC. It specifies CASSLSQGSSSGYTF.

CDR3 protein: CASSEGRDRVYGYTF. DNA of the CDR3: TGTGCCAGCAGTGAAGGGCGGGACAGGGTCTATGGCTACACCTTC. The V call is TRBV6-1, the J call TRBJ1-2; 9 positions agree with TRBD1. Germline lookup yields CDR1 MNHNS and CDR2 SASEGT. This CDR3 contains 15 residues. Unmatched junction bases numbered 4, after V lost 1 base and J lost 4 bases.

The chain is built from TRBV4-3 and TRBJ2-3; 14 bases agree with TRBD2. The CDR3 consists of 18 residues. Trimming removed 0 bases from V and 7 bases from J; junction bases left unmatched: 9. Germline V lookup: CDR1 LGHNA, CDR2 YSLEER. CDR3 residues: CASSQDRGLAGVLNTQYF. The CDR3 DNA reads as TGCGCCAGCAGCCAAGATCGGGGACTAGCGGGAGTTTTAAATACGCAGTATTTT.

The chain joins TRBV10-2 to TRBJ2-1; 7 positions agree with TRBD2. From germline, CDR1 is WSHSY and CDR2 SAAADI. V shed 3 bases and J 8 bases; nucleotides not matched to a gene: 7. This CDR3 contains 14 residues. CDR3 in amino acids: CASSERRERYEQFF. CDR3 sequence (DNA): TGCGCCAGCAGTGAAAGGCGGGAGAGATATGAGCAGTTCTTC.

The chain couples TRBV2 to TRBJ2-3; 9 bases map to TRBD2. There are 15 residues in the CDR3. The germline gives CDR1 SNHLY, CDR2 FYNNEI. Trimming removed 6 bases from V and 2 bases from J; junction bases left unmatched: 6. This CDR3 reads CASSRASGDTDTQYF. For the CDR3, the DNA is TGTGCCAGCAGCAGGGCTAGCGGGGACACAGATACGCAGTATTTT.